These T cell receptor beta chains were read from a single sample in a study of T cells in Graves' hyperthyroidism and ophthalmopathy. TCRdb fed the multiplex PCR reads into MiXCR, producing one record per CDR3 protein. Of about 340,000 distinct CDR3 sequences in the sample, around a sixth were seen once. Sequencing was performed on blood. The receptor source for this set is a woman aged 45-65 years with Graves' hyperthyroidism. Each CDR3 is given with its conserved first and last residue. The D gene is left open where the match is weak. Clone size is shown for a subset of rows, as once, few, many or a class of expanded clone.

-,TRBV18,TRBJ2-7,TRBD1,TGTGCCAGCTCACGGGGGACAGGGGATTACGAGCAGTACTTC,CASSRGTGDYEQYF
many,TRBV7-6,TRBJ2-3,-,TGTGCCAGCAGCTTACGCGGGGTCACAGATACGCAGTATTTT,CASSLRGVTDTQYF
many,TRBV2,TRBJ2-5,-,TGTGCCAGCAGTGAAGAAGAGACCCAGTACTTC,CASSEEETQYF
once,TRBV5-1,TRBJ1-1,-,TGCGCCAGCAGCTTCAGCCTAGCGGGCACTGAAGCTTTCTTT,CASSFSLAGTEAFF
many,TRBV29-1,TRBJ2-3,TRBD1,TGCAGCGCCCGGGACAGGGGGCTGGATACGCAGTATTTT,CSARDRGLDTQYF
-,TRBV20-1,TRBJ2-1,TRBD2,TGCAGTGCGCGGGAAACTAGCGGGAATAACAATGAGCAGTTCTTC,CSARETSGNNNEQFF
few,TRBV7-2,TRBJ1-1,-,TGTGCCTCAATAGGGGAGGGTTTTACTGAAGCTTTCTTT,CASIGEGFTEAFF
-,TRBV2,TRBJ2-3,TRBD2,TGTGCCAGCAGTGAGTGGTCTAGCGGAACTAGCACAGATACGCAGTATTTT,CASSEWSSGTSTDTQYF
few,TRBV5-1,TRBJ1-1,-,TGCGCCAGCAGCTCTAAAGGACTGAACACTGAAGCTTTCTTT,CASSSKGLNTEAFF
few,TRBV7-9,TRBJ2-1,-,TGTGCCAGCAGCTTTCCCCTTCGTTTTGGGGCGAGCCGGTTCTTC,CASSFPLRFGASRFF
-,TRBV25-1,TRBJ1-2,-,TGTGCCAGCAGTGAAGGGTCAGGAGCTAACTATGGCTACACCTTC,CASSEGSGANYGYTF
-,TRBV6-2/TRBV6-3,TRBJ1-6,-,TGTGCCAGCAGTTACTCCGCGCTGGGGAATTCACCCCTCCACTTT,CASSYSALGNSPLHF
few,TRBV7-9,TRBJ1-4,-,TGTGCCAGCAGCACAGCCGTAGGGGAAACTAATGAAAAACTGTTTTTT,CASSTAVGETNEKLFF
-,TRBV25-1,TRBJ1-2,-,TGTGCCACTCGGGGGGCGGACGGCTACACCTTC,CATRGADGYTF
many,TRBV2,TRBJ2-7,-,TGTGCCAGCAGTGAAGGTGGTTATAGCGGTCGGGGCTCGCAGTACTTC,CASSEGGYSGRGSQYF
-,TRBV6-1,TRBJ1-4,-,TGTGCCAGCAGGGACGAAAAACTGTTTTTT,CASRDEKLFF
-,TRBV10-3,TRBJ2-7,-,TGTGCCTCACACACGGAGGGCTACGAGCAGTACTTC,CASHTEGYEQYF
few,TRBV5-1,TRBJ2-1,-,TGCGCCAGCAGCTTTCCACGGGGGAACTCCTACAATGAGCAGTTCTTC,CASSFPRGNSYNEQFF
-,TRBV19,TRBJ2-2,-,TGTGCCAGTACTACCACGACACCGGTCACCGGGGAGCTGTTTTTT,CASTTTTPVTGELFF
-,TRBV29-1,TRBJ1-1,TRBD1,TGCAGCGTCGCTAGACAGGGGCTCACTGAAGCTTTCTTT,CSVARQGLTEAFF
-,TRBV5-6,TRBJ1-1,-,TGTGCCAGCAGCTTCTGGTATACTGAAGCTTTCTTT,CASSFWYTEAFF
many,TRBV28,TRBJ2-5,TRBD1,TGTGCCAGCAGTTCCGACAGGGGTGAGACCCAGTACTTC,CASSSDRGETQYF
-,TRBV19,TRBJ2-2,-,TGTGCCAGCCGAGTAGCGGCGAACACCGGGGAGCTGTTTTTT,CASRVAANTGELFF
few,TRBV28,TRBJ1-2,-,TGTGCCAACGCGGACAGTAACTATGGCTACACCTTC,CANADSNYGYTF